This T cell receptor (beta chain) was documented in a study of vaccination and CD4 T cells after COVID-19. At the Johns Hopkins FTIC core, DNA taken from cultured CD4+ T cells was sequenced by way of the Oncomine TCR Beta short-read assay. TCRdb re-called the PCR reads with MiXCR, one entry per CDR3 protein. Of thousands of distinct CDR3 sequences listed, around 42% are singletons. Points on this clonotype: What it recognizes is unknown.

V lost 7 bases, J lost 11 bases, and 6 bases stayed unmatched. CDR3 length equals 12 residues. Germline CDR1 reads SGHNT; CDR2 reads YYREEE (reference sequence). The treatment is: approximately 11-day PBMC culture with coronavirus spike peptide pools or control peptides (ViraFEST assay). The V call is TRBV5-4, the J call TRBJ1-6; 7 nucleotides match TRBD1. The TCR sequence derives from a human donor who had recovered from COVID-19. Sequencing was carried out using CD4+ T cells from blood, cultured in vitro. The CDR3 sequence: CASGDSRAPLHF. For the CDR3, the DNA is TGTGCCAGCGGGGACAGCAGAGCACCCCTCCACTTT.